The 26 T cell receptor beta chains reported below all come from one sample, sequenced in a study of metastatic and nonmetastatic thyroid tumors (dated by TCRdb to about 2020). Before undergoing thyroid surgery, none of the patients had been given any kind of treatment. Preparation of the library involved PCR. The instrument was an Illumina HiSeq 4000. TCRdb reworked the public reads: Q25 trimming with fastp, MiXCR clone assembly, productive beta chains retained. This sample is represented by over 9,000 clones; roughly 12% of them were singletons. Of the sample, around an eighth falls within the top ten clones. Sample: blood. These receptors were collected from a female donor with papillary thyroid cancer or a benign thyroid nodule (not recorded which). Some clones in this sample may be carry-over from other donors' samples.

This clone was observed at least ten times. This sequence joins TRBV7-9 and TRBJ1-2, with 7 bases that match TRBD1. The ends lost 6 bases at V and 5 bases at J; junction bases unmatched: 12. The CDR3 extends over 15 amino acids. In germline, CDR1 is SEHNR, CDR2 FQNEAQ (reference sequence). For the CDR3, the DNA is TGTGCCAGCAGTTCCCGGGACAGCAGTAGTTATGGCTACACCTTC. This gives the protein CASSSRDSSSYGYTF. Drawing the rest from reference TRBV7-9 and TRBJ1-2, the complete variable domain is DTGVSQNPRHKITKRGQNVTFRCDPISEHNRLYWYRQTLGQGPEFLTYFQNEAQLEKSRLLSDRFSAERPKGSFSTLEIQRTEQGDSAMYLCASSSRDSSSYGYTFGSGTRLTVV.

This chain connects TRBV11-2 to TRBJ1-6; D is unresolved. This CDR3 has 13 amino acids. Trimming cost V 2 bases and J 6 bases, with 5 bases left between them. Germline V CDR1 and CDR2: SGHAT, FQNNGV. CDR3 nucleotide sequence: TGTGCCAGCAGCTTAACGTCTAATTCACCCCTCCACTTT. As protein: CASSLTSNSPLHF.

In this sample, this clone turned up many times. The rearrangement links TRBV19 to TRBJ1-6, with D maybe TRBD1 (6 bases). The ends were cut back, 6 bases at V and 3 bases at J, with 18 bases in the middle. The CDR3 consists of 17 residues. Germline V CDR1 and CDR2: LNHDA, SQIVND (reference sequence). CDR3 nucleotides: TGTGCCAGTAGACCCTACAGGGATTTTAGCTATAATTCACCCCTCCACTTT. Its translation: CASRPYRDFSYNSPLHF. The complete variable domain, with remaining parts taken from reference TRBV19 and TRBJ1-6, reads DGGITQSPKYLFRKEGQNVTLSCEQNLNHDAMYWYRQDPGQGLRLIYYSQIVNDFQKGDIAEGYSVSREKKESFPLTVTSAQKNPTAFYLCASRPYRDFSYNSPLHFGNGTRLTVT.

This clone is medium-sized in the sample. The chain uses TRBV10-2 and TRBJ1-2, with D possibly TRBD1 on 6 matching bases. The germline V gene has CDR1 WSHSY and CDR2 SAAADI. Trimming left V 6 bases short and J 4 bases short, with 15 bases between. The CDR3 loop spans 14 amino acids. The CDR3 DNA sequence: TGCGCCAGCAGGGCCCTGGGGGCCGGCTATGGCTACACCTTC. Encoded protein: CASRALGAGYGYTF.

The CDR3 region has the DNA TGTGCCAGCAGCTTGGCACTAGCGGGAGCTTATACGCAGTATTTT. Its protein is CASSLALAGAYTQYF. This rearrangement joins TRBV5-4 to TRBJ2-3; TRBD2 agrees at 11 bases. CDR1 SGHNT and CDR2 YYREEE come from the germline V gene (reference sequence). There are 15 residues in the CDR3. Trimming took 0 bases from V and 7 from J; bases not matched to a gene: 4.

This clone counts as medium-sized. J is TRBJ2-2 and V is TRBV20-1; 13 bases fit TRBD2. The germline gives CDR1 DFQATT, CDR2 SNEGSKA (reference sequence). The CDR3 totals 15 residues. The trim removed 6 bases at V and 5 bases at J, leaving 6 bases unmatched. The CDR3 here is CSAELAGGKTGELFF. CDR3 DNA sequence: TGCAGTGCGGAACTAGCGGGGGGGAAGACCGGGGAGCTGTTTTTT.

This clone was detected many times. The V and J genes are TRBV3-1 and TRBJ2-5; possibly TRBD1 for D (6 bases). CDR1 is LGHDT and CDR2 is YNNKEL in the germline V gene (reference sequence). The CDR3 has 18 residues. V was clipped by 3 bases and J by 0 bases, with 20 bases between them. The chain's CDR3 is CASSQDLGQSSYQETQYF. The CDR3 DNA is TGTGCCAGCAGCCAGGACCTTGGACAGTCTTCGTACCAAGAGACCCAGTACTTC.

The chain recombines TRBV3-1 with TRBJ1-1; maybe TRBD1 (6 bases). This CDR3 contains 15 residues. Germline values: CDR1 LGHDT, CDR2 YNNKEL (reference sequence). Trimming cost V 2 bases and J 2 bases, with 12 bases left between them. CDR3 in DNA: TGTGCCAGCAGCCAACGGGACATGGGTAACACTGAAGCTTTCTTT. Protein sequence: CASSQRDMGNTEAFF. Together with reference TRBV3-1 and TRBJ1-1, the CDR3 gives the full variable domain: DTAVSQTPKYLVTQMGNDKSIKCEQNLGHDTMYWYKQDSKKFLKIMFSYNNKELIINETVPNRFSPKSPDKAHLNLHINSLELGDSAVYFCASSQRDMGNTEAFFGQGTRLTVV.

By share, this clone ranks as medium-sized (0.01 to 0.1%). The chain uses TRBV5-1 and TRBJ1-5; no clear D. Trimming shortened V by 0 bases and J by 6 bases, and 7 bases separated the two germline ends. Germline CDR1 and CDR2: SGHRS and YFSETQ. The CDR3 length is 13 residues. The CDR3 loop is CASSLEPVQPQHF. CDR3 bases: TGCGCCAGCAGCTTGGAGCCAGTTCAGCCCCAGCATTTT.

This chain uses TRBV19 with TRBJ1-2; 8 nucleotides align to TRBD1. Per germline, CDR1 LNHDA and CDR2 SQIVND (reference sequence). CDR3 length equals 15 residues. After removal of 5 bases from V and 4 bases from J, the junction contained 9 bases not matched to a gene. The CDR3 loop reads CASSAPTTGAYGYTF. CDR3 DNA: TGTGCCAGTAGTGCCCCCACGACAGGGGCCTATGGCTACACCTTC.

This clone was detected ten times or more. J is TRBJ2-7 and V is TRBV14; 10 positions match TRBD1. The CDR3 covers 15 residues. Germline V lookup: CDR1 SGHDN, CDR2 FVKESK. V lost 3 bases, J lost 2 bases, and 4 bases stayed unmatched. For the CDR3, the DNA is TGTGCCAGCAGCCACGGACAGGGGGGGGCCTACGAGCAGTACTTC. Its translation: CASSHGQGGAYEQYF.

This clone was seen many times. The V and J genes are TRBV29-1 and TRBJ2-5; the D gene could be TRBD1 or TRBD2 (5 bases each). The V gene lost 1 base and the J gene lost 5 bases, with 20 bases spanning the gap. This CDR3 region has 16 residues. Looked up from germline, CDR1 is SQVTM and CDR2 is ANQGSEA. The CDR3 DNA reads as TGCAGCGTTGAAGGTGGCCGGGACCCATTGGGGGAGACCCAGTACTTC. It codes for CSVEGGRDPLGETQYF.

By share, this clone ranks as medium-sized (0.01 to 0.1%). V is TRBV19 and J is TRBJ1-1; no definite D call. The V gene lost 6 bases and the J gene lost 7 bases, with 9 bases spanning the gap. CDR1 is LNHDA, CDR2 SQIVND, per germline (reference sequence). The CDR3 runs to 11 residues. CDR3 residues: CASRVNHEAFF. The CDR3 DNA reads as TGTGCCAGTAGGGTTAATCATGAAGCTTTCTTT.

Relative to its sample, this clone is medium-sized (0.01 to 0.1%). V usage is TRBV27 and J usage is TRBJ2-7; 7 bases are shared with TRBD2. V lost 0 bases to trimming and J lost 4 bases; unmatched junction nucleotides: 6. Germline loops: CDR1 MNHEY, CDR2 SMNVEV (reference sequence). CDR3 length equals 15 residues. The CDR3 here is CASSLSRAGGYEQYF. The CDR3 DNA is TGTGCCAGCAGTTTATCACGGGCCGGGGGGTACGAGCAGTACTTC.

This clone was found a few times. This may stem from a read error, because a much larger clone lies one nucleotide away. This chain connects TRBV5-1 to TRBJ2-1, with no clear D. Germline CDR1 and CDR2: SGHRS and YFSETQ. The CDR3 totals 13 residues. CDR3 in amino acids: CASSLGSSNGQLF. The DNA of the CDR3 is TGCGCCAGCAGCTTGGGATCGAGTAATGGGCAGCTCTTC.

This clone was seen repeatedly, ten times or more. The chain carries TRBV7-9 and TRBJ1-4, with D uncertain. V lost 3 bases, J lost 7 bases, and 9 bases lay in between. This CDR3 contains 13 residues. The germline V gene encodes CDR1 SEHNR and CDR2 FQNEAQ (reference sequence). The CDR3, as DNA: TGTGCCAGCAGCTTCTTAGCTACTGAAAAACTGTTTTTT. Translation: CASSFLATEKLFF.

At least ten counts were recorded for this clone. The chain recombines TRBV4-2 with TRBJ2-7, with TRBD2 as a possible D gene (6 bases). V dropped 4 bases and J dropped 3 bases, with 7 bases sitting between them. Germline V gene data show CDR1 as LGHNA and CDR2 as YNFKEQ. The CDR3 length is 12 residues. CDR3 amino acids: CASSPDYYEQYF. The CDR3 bases are TGTGCCAGCAGCCCGGACTACTACGAGCAGTACTTC.

This clone was detected a few times. A much larger clone lies a single base off, so this may be a read error. The chain recombines TRBV5-1 with TRBJ2-5, with 8 bases identical to TRBD1. Germline V gene lookup returns CDR1 SGHRS and CDR2 YFSETQ. The CDR3 is made up of 14 amino acids. In DNA form, the CDR3 reads TGCGCCAGCAGCTTGTGGACAGGGCAAGAGGCCCAGTACTTC. This codes for CASSLWTGQEAQYF.

Many counts were recorded for this clone. V usage is TRBV20-1 and J usage is TRBJ2-1, with D unresolved. Trimming removed 8 bases at V and 2 bases at J, with 13 bases between. The CDR3 has 13 amino acids. Germline V gene data show CDR1 as DFQATT and CDR2 as SNEGSKA (reference sequence). The CDR3 reads CSSSRVTYNEQFF. As DNA, the CDR3 is TGCAGTTCCTCTCGAGTCACCTACAATGAGCAGTTCTTC.

This clone is labeled medium-sized. The rearrangement links TRBV6-1 to TRBJ1-1; TRBD1 matches at 7 bases. Germline assignment: CDR1 MNHNS and CDR2 SASEGT. This CDR3 comprises 14 residues. With V trimmed by 1 base and J by 6 bases, 5 bases remained unmatched. In nucleotides, the CDR3 is TGTGCCAGCAGTGAAGGCTGGCAGGGGGCTGAAGCTTTCTTT. It encodes CASSEGWQGAEAFF.

This clone was seen at least ten times. A much larger clone differs by one base, so this may be a read error. Because the CDR3 is missing its conserved closing phenylalanine or tryptophan, this is likely a read error. This chain links TRBV20-1 with TRBJ1-2; 9 nucleotides align to TRBD1. The V gene end was trimmed by 1 base and the J gene end by 4 bases; junction bases not matched to a gene: 1. From germline, CDR1 is DFQATT and CDR2 SNEGSKA (reference sequence). CDR3 length equals 13 residues. The chain's CDR3 is CSARVDRGYGYTS. The CDR3 DNA is TGCAGTGCTAGAGTGGACAGGGGCTATGGCTACACCTCC.

This clone was counted ten times or more. The rearrangement joins TRBV20-1 to TRBJ2-4, with 9 bases matching TRBD2. The CDR3 contains 15 residues. Germline CDR1 reads DFQATT; CDR2 reads SNEGSKA (reference sequence). Trimming at V came to 0 bases and at J to 5 bases, leaving 5 bases not matched to a gene. CDR3 DNA: TGCAGTGCTAGAGAATTAGGACTAGCGCAAAACATTCAGTACTTC. Translation gives CSARELGLAQNIQYF.

In its sample, this clone ranks as medium-sized. The chain couples TRBV3-1 to TRBJ1-5; D is possibly TRBD1 (6 bases). The CDR3 extends over 16 amino acids. Germline values: CDR1 LGHDT, CDR2 YNNKEL (reference sequence). V was pared by 4 bases and J by 4 bases, with 17 bases between. The DNA for the CDR3 is TGTGCCAGCAGCCCCGCAGGGACGGGGGCAAATCAGCCCCAGCATTTT. This gives the protein CASSPAGTGANQPQHF.

This clone was seen repeatedly, ten times or more. This sequence joins TRBV6-5 and TRBJ2-1, with D perhaps TRBD2 (5 bases). The V end lost 2 bases, the J end lost 1 base, and 6 bases lay between the germline ends. The germline gives CDR1 MNHEY, CDR2 SVGAGI. The CDR3 sequence is 14 residues long. This CDR3 reads CASSYEGSYNEQFF. CDR3 DNA: TGTGCCAGCAGTTACGAGGGTTCCTACAATGAGCAGTTCTTC.

This clone was counted ten times or more. CDR3 sequence (DNA): TGCGCCAGCATGACGTCTGAGGCAAATGAGCAGTTCTTC. Its protein product is CASMTSEANEQFF. This chain joins TRBV10-2 and TRBJ2-1; D is uncertain. Between the trimmed V and J ends, which lost 7 bases and 7 bases, there was a span of 14 bases. Looked up from germline, CDR1 is WSHSY and CDR2 is SAAADI. The CDR3 loop spans 13 amino acids.

Ten or more counts support this clone. The V and J genes are TRBV9 and TRBJ2-5; 9 nucleotides align to TRBD2. This CDR3 spans 13 amino acids. Germline CDR1 and CDR2: SGDLS and YYNGEE. V lost 5 bases and J lost 5; bases outside the gene matches: 4. The CDR3 region has the DNA TGTGCCAGCAGTAGCGGGGGTCTGGAGACCCAGTACTTC. Translation: CASSSGGLETQYF. The complete variable domain, with remaining parts taken from reference TRBV9 and TRBJ2-5, reads DSGVTQTPKHLITATGQRVTLRCSPRSGDLSVYWYQQSLDQGLQFLIQYYNGEERAKGNILERFSAQQFPDLHSELNLSSLELGDSALYFCASSSGGLETQYFGPGTRLLVL.